The T cell receptor (beta chain) described here comes from a study of post-analysis software for immune sequencing data. Whole-study results and caveats: Five TRBV segments, including TRBV5-6, TRBV5-1 and TRBV20-1, were more frequent in patients than controls. Relative to controls, patients with multiple sclerosis showed significantly lower normalized Chao1 diversity.

This clonotype was seen a handful of times. Its cognate antigen is unknown. Libraries were made from TCR beta cDNA, and they carried unique molecular identifiers. It was from about 0.94 to 9.7 million T cells that approximately 500,000 cDNA molecules came. TCRdb re-derived calls from the PCR reads in MiXCR, one entry per CDR3 protein. There are some 240,000 distinct CDR3 sequences in the sample; 36% occur only once, and 4.5% to 5.5% lies in the top ten. Germline V gives CDR1 MNHEY, CDR2 SVGAGI. This CDR3 spans 15 amino acids. Trimming removed 6 bases from V and 6 bases from J; junction bases left unmatched: 7.

The V call is TRBV6-5, the J call TRBJ2-2, with TRBD2 matching 10 bases. The TCR sequence derives from a girl between 5 and 17 years old with multiple sclerosis. The sample was blood. CDR3 sequence reads: CASSLAGVVAGELFF. The CDR3 nucleotides read TGTGCCAGCAGCCTAGCGGGAGTCGTAGCCGGGGAGCTGTTTTTT.